This record looks at one T cell receptor beta chain sequence and its context. This sample is part of a study of T cell clonotyping in hematopoietic cell transplantation. Here immunoSEQ multiplex PCR was the method, and the copy in TCRdb shows in-frame clones only, minus some. The sample carries more than 7,000 clones, about 82% recorded once. Blood collection times were about day -28 and days 30, 100, 180 posttransplant. Trimming stripped 5 bases from V and 0 bases from J, with 17 bases between. CDR1 SGHTA and CDR2 FQGNSA come from the germline V gene. The CDR3 loop spans 17 amino acids. The genes are TRBV7-2 and TRBJ1-5; D ambiguous. The sequences come from PBMCs, collected 180 days after allogeneic stem cell transplant. The clonotype comes from a female patient between 30 and 40 years old who had an allogeneic stem cell transplant, so the T cells may come from the graft donor. Some clones in this sample may be carry-over from other donors' samples. The CDR3 DNA sequence: TGTGCCAGCAGCACCCCCCACACGAACCATAGCAATCAGCCCCAGCATTTT. It yields the protein CASSTPHTNHSNQPQHF.